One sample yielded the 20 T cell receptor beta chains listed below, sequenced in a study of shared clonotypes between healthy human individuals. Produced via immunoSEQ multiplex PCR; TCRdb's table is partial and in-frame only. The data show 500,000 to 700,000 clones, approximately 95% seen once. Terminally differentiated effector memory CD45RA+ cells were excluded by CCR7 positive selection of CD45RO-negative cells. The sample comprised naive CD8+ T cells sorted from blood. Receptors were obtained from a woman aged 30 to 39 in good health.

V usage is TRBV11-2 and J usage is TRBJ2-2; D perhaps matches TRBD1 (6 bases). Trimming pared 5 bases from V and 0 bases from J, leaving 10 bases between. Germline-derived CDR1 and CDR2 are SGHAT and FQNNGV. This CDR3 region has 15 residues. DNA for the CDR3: TGTGCCAGCAGCCGACAGGTATCGAACACCGGGGAGCTGTTTTTT. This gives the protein CASSRQVSNTGELFF.

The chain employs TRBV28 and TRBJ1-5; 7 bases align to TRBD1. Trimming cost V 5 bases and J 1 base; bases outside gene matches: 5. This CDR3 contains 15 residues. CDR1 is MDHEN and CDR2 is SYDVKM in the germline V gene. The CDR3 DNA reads TGTGCCAGCAGTCCCCAGGGGGTGAGCAATCAGCCCCAGCATTTT. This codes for CASSPQGVSNQPQHF.

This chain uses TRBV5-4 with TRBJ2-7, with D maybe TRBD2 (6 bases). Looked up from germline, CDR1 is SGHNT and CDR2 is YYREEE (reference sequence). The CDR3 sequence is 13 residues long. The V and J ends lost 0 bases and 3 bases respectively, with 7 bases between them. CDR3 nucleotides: TGTGCCAGCAGCTTGGGGGGGGTCTACGAGCAGTACTTC. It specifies CASSLGGVYEQYF.

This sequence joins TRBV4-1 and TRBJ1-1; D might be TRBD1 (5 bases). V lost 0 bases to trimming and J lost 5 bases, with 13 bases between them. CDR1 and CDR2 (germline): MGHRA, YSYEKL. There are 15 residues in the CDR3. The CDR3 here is CASSQDPLRGTEAFF. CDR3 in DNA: TGCGCCAGCAGCCAAGATCCTCTTAGGGGAACTGAAGCTTTCTTT.

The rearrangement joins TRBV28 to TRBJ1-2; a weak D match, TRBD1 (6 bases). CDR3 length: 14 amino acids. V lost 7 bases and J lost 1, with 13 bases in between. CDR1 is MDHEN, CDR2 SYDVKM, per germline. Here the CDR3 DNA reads TGTGCCAGCACCCAGCAGGGGTTTAACTATGGCTACACCTTC. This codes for CASTQQGFNYGYTF.

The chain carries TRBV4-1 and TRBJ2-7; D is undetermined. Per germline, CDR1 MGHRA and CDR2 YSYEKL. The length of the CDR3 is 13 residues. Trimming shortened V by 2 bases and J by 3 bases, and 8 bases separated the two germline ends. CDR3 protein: CASSQKDGYEQYF. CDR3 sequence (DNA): TGCGCCAGCAGCCAAAAGGACGGCTACGAGCAGTACTTC.

The CDR3 nucleotides read TGCGCCAGCAGCCAAGATGGGACAGGTTTTTCCTACGAGCAGTACTTC. Protein sequence: CASSQDGTGFSYEQYF. This chain connects TRBV4-1 to TRBJ2-5, with TRBD1 identical over 8 bases. The J call could be wrong; TRBJ2-7 is a better fit for the DNA end. The CDR3 consists of 16 residues. Germline V CDR1 and CDR2: MGHRA, YSYEKL.

The CDR3 is CASSPSPRGFSYEQYF. CDR3 bases: TGTGCCAGCAGCCCCTCTCCGAGGGGTTTCTCCTACGAGCAGTACTTC. The rearrangement joins TRBV7-2 to TRBJ2-7; D may correspond to TRBD1 or TRBD2 (5 bases each). V lost 5 bases, J lost 0 bases, and 17 bases lay in between. Germline V gene sequence: CDR1 SGHTA, CDR2 FQGNSA. The length of the CDR3 is 16 residues.

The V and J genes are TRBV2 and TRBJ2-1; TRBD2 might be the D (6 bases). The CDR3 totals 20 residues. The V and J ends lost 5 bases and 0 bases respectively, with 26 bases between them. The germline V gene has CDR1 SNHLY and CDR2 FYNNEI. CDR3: CASSSPGAEASPSSYNEQFF. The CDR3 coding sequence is TGTGCCAGCAGTAGTCCGGGAGCCGAAGCCTCTCCGAGCTCCTACAATGAGCAGTTCTTC.

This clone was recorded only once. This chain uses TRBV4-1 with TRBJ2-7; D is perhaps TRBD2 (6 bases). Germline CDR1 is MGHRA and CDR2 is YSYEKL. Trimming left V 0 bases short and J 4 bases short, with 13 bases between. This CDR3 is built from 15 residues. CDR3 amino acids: CASSQDWGLQYEQYF. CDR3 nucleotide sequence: TGCGCCAGCAGCCAAGATTGGGGACTCCAATACGAGCAGTACTTC.

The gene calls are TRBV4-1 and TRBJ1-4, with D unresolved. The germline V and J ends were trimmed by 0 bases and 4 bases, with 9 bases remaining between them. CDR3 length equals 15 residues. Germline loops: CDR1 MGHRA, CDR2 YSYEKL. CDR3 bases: TGCGCCAGCAGCCAAGATACCCATAGTAATGAAAAACTGTTTTTT. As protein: CASSQDTHSNEKLFF.

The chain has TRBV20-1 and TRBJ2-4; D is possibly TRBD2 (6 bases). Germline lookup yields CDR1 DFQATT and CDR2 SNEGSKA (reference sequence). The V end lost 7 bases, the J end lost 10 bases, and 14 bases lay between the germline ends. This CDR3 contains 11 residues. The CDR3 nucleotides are TGCAGTGGCCGACTAGGGAAAATTCAGTACTTC. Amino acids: CSGRLGKIQYF.

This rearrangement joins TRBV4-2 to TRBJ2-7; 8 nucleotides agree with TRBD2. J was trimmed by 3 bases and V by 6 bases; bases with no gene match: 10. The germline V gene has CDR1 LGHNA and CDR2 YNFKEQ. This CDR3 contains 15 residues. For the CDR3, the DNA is TGTGCCAGCAGAACATATCCGGGACTAGACTACGAGCAGTACTTC. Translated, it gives CASRTYPGLDYEQYF.

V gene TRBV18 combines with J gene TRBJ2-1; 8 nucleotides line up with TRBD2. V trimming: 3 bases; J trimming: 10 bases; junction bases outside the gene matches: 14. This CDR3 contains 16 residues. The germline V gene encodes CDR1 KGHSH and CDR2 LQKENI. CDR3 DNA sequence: TGTGCCAGCTCACCTGGTAGCGGGACCGTTGGGGGGGAGCAGTTCTTC. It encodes CASSPGSGTVGGEQFF.

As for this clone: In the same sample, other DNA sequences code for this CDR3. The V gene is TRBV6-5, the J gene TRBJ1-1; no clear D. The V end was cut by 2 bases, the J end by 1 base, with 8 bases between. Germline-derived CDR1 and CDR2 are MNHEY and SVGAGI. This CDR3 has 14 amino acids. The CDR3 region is CASSYDQTNTEAFF. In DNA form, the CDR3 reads TGTGCCAGCAGTTACGACCAAACGAACACTGAAGCTTTCTTT.

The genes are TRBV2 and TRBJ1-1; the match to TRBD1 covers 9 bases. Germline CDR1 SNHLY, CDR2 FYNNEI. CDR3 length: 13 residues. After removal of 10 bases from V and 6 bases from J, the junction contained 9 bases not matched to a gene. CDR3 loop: CATLDRGGAEAFF. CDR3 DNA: TGTGCCACTTTGGACAGGGGAGGTGCTGAAGCTTTCTTT.

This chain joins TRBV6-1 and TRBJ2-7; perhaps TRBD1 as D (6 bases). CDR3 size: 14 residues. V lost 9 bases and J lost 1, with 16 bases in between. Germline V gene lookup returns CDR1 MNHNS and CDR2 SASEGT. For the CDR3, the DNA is TGTGCCAGTCTCCGGGACATCCGATCCTACGAGCAGTACTTC. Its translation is CASLRDIRSYEQYF.

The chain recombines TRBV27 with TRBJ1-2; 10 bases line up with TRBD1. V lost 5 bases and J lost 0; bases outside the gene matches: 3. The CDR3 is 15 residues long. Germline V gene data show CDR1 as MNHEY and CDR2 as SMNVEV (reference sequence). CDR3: CASSGTGESNYGYTF. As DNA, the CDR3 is TGTGCCAGCAGTGGGACAGGGGAGTCTAACTATGGCTACACCTTC.

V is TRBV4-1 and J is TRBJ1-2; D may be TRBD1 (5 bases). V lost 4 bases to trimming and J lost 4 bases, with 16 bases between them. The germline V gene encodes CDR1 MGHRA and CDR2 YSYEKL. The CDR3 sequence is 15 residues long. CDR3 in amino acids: CASSLIGGVGYGYTF. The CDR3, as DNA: TGCGCCAGCAGCCTTATCGGGGGGGTGGGCTATGGCTACACCTTC.

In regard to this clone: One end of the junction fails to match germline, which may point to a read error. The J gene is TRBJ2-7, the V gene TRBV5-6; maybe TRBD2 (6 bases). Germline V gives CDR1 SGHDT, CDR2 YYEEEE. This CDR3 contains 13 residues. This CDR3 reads CASSFGEGGPAIF. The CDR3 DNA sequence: TGTGCCAGCAGCTTCGGCGAAGGAGGGCCAGCTATCTTC. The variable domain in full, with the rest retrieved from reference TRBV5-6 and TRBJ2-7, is DAGVTQSPTHLIKTRGQQVTLRCSPKSGHDTVSWYQQALGQGPQFIFQYYEEEERQRGNFPDRFSGHQFPNYSSELNVNALLLGDSALYLCASSFGEGGPAIFGPGTRLTVT.